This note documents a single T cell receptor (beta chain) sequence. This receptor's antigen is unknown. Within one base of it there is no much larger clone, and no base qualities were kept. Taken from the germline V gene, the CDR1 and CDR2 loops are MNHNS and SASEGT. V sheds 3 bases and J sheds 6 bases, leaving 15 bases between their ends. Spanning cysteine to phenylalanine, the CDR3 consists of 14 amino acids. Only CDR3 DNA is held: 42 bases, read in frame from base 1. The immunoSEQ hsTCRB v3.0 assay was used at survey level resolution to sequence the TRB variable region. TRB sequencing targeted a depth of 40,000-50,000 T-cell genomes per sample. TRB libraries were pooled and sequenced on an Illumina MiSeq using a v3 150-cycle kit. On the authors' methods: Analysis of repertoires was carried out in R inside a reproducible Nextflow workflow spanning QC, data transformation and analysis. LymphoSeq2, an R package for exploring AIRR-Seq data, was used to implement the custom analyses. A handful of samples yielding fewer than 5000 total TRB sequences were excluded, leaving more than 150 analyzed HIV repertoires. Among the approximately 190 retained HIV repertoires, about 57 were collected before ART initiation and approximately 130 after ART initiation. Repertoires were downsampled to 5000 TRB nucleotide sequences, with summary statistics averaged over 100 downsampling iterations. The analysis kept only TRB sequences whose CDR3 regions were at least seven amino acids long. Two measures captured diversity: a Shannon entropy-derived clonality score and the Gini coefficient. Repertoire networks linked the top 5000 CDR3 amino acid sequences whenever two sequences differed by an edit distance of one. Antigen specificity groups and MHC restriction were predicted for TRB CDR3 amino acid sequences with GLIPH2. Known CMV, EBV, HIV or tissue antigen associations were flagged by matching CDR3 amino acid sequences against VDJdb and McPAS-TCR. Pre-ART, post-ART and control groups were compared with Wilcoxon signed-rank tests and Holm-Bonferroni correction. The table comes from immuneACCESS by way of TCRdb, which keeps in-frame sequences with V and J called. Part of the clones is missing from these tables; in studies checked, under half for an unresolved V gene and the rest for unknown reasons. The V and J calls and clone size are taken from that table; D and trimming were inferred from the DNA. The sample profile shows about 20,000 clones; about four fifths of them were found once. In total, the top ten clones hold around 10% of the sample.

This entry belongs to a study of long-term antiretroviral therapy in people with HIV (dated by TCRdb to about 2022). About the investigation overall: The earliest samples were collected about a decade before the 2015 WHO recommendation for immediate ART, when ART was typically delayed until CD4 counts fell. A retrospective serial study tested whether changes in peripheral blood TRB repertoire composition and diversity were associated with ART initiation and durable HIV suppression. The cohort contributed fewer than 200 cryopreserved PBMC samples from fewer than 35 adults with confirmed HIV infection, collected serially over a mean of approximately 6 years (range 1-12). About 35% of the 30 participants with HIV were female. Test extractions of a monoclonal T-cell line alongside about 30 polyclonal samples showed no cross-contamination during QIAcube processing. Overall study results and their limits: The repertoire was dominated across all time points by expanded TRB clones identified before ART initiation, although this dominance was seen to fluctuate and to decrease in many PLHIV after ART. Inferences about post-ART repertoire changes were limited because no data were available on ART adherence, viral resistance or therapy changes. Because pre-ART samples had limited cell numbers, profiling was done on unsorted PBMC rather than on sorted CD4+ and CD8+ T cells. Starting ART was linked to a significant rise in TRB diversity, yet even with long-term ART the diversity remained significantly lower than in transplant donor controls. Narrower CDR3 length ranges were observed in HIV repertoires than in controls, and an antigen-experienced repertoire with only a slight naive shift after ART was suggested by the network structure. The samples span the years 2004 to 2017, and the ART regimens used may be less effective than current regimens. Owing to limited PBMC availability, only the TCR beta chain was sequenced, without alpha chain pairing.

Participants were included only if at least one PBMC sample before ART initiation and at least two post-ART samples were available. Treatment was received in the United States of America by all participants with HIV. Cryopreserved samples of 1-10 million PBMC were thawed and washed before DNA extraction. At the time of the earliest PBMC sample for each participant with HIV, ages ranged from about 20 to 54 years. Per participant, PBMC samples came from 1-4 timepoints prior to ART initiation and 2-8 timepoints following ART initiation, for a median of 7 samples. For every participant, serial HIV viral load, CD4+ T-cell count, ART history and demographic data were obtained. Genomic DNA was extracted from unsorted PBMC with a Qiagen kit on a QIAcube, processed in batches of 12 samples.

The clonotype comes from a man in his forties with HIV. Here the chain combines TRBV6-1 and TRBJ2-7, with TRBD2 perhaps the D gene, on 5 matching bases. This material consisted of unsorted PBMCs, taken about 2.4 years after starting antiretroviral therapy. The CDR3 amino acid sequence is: CASSERRGPAEQYF. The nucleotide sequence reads TGTGCCAGCAGTGAGCGACGGGGTCCCGCCGAGCAGTACTTC.